Shown below are 11 T cell receptor beta chains from a single sample sequenced in a study of T cells in Graves' hyperthyroidism and ophthalmopathy. Amplification of TCR beta CDR3 regions was performed using RNA transcripts as template. HTBI primers were the set used in a first-round RT-PCR of the TCR CDR3. TCRdb reprocessed the multiplex PCR reads with MiXCR, giving one entry per CDR3 protein. Of roughly 110,000 distinct CDR3 sequences listed, 16% are singletons. Sample: blood. These receptors were taken from a woman aged 50 to 60 with Graves' hyperthyroidism.

This clonotype has ten or more counts. This chain joins TRBV18 and TRBJ1-2; D possibly corresponds to TRBD1 (5 bases). V shed 2 bases and J shed 4 bases, with 17 bases lying between them. Germline V CDR1 and CDR2: KGHSH, LQKENI. This CDR3 is 16 amino acids long. The CDR3 nucleotides are TGTGCCAGCTCACCAAGTCTGGCACAGGTGGGCTATGGCTACACCTTC. Translating gives CASSPSLAQVGYGYTF.

This clonotype came up a few times. This rearrangement joins TRBV9 to TRBJ2-2; tentative D call: TRBD2 (5 bases). This CDR3 region has 15 residues. The germline gives CDR1 SGDLS, CDR2 YYNGEE. The V and J ends lost 5 bases and 3 bases respectively, with 14 bases between them. The CDR3 DNA is TGTGCCAGCAGTGGATCGAGGGCCGACACCGGGGAGCTGTTTTTT. This codes for CASSGSRADTGELFF.

On this clonotype: A much more abundant neighbour one base away suggests this may be a read error. V usage is TRBV5-4 and J usage is TRBJ2-2; 8 bases are a match to TRBD2. Germline lookup yields CDR1 SGHNT and CDR2 YYREEE (reference sequence). CDR3 length: 16 amino acids. In DNA, the CDR3 is TGTACCAGCAGCTTGGCGGGAGGTCTGAACACCGGGGAGCTGTTTTTT. Protein sequence: CTSSLAGGLNTGELFF.

This clonotype has ten or more counts. This chain connects TRBV5-1 to TRBJ2-5, with 7 bases matching TRBD1. V lost 4 bases, J lost 3 bases, and 9 bases stayed unmatched. CDR1 is SGHRS, CDR2 YFSETQ, per germline. The CDR3 runs 15 residues. The CDR3 DNA reads TGCGCCAGCAGCATAACCGGGACAGCAGAAGAGACCCAGTACTTC. This gives the protein CASSITGTAEETQYF.

This clonotype was detected many times. The chain carries TRBV18 and TRBJ2-1; 7 nucleotides match TRBD2. Germline values: CDR1 KGHSH, CDR2 LQKENI. The CDR3 sequence is 15 residues long. V gave up 2 bases and J gave up 4 bases; unmatched junction bases: 5. The chain's CDR3 is CASSPGVAGYNEQFF. The CDR3 DNA is TGTGCCAGCTCACCAGGGGTAGCGGGTTACAATGAGCAGTTCTTC.

Many counts were recorded for this clonotype. The gene calls are TRBV7-8 and TRBJ2-7; 10 nucleotides line up with TRBD1. Looked up from germline, CDR1 is SGHVS and CDR2 is FQNEAQ. V lost 5 bases and J lost 4; bases outside the gene matches: 8. The CDR3 is 15 amino acids. The chain's CDR3 is CASSLQPGQGYEQYF. The CDR3 nucleotides read TGTGCCAGCAGCCTTCAGCCGGGACAGGGGTACGAGCAGTACTTC.

The sample holds many counts of this clonotype. This chain connects TRBV6-1 to TRBJ2-3; no clear D. Germline CDR1 is MNHNS and CDR2 is SASEGT. This CDR3 comprises 12 residues. Trimming cost V 5 bases and J 6 bases, with 9 bases left between them. The CDR3 nucleotides read TGTGCCAGCAGTTTAGTTTCTGATACGCAGTATTTT. Its protein product is CASSLVSDTQYF.

This clonotype was recorded at least ten times. The chain links TRBV25-1 to TRBJ1-2; D perhaps matches TRBD1 (6 bases). This CDR3 comprises 17 residues. In germline, CDR1 is MGHDK, CDR2 SYGVNS. The V end was cut by 2 bases, the J end by 2 bases, with 18 bases between. CDR3 bases: TGTGCCAGCAGTGAAATTGGGGGGCAGGACCAAAACTATGGCTACACCTTC. This translates into CASSEIGGQDQNYGYTF.

This clonotype was counted ten times or more. The chain links TRBV12-3 or TRBV12-4 to TRBJ2-1; 7 bases agree with TRBD2. There are 15 residues in the CDR3. V was clipped by 5 bases and J by 8 bases; unmatched bases: 12. This chain's CDR3 is CASSRGSLGRYEQFF. For the CDR3, the DNA is TGTGCCAGCAGTCGCGGGAGCCTGGGTAGATATGAGCAGTTCTTC.

This clonotype has a count of ten or more. The chain employs TRBV6-1 and TRBJ1-2; 7 bases fit TRBD1. The CDR3 length is 12 residues. J was trimmed by 8 bases and V by 6 bases; bases with no gene match: 6. Germline CDR1 reads MNHNS; CDR2 reads SASEGT. The CDR3 DNA follows: TGTGCCAGCAGCCCTGGACAGGAGGGCTACACCTTC. It translates to CASSPGQEGYTF.

The table lists this clonotype with many counts. The chain has TRBV30 and TRBJ2-5; no firm D call. The V gene lost 0 bases and the J gene lost 1 base, with 6 bases spanning the gap. The CDR3 contains 13 residues. In germline, CDR1 is GTSNPN, CDR2 SVGIG (reference sequence). The CDR3 sequence is CAWSVSFQETQYF. Here the CDR3 DNA reads TGTGCCTGGAGTGTAAGTTTCCAAGAGACCCAGTACTTC.